This T cell receptor (beta chain) was recorded in a study of shared clonotypes between healthy human individuals. For this clone: Its antigen is as yet unknown.

Original processing methods: Filtering of immunoSEQ junctional sequences could not match full-length read filtering. Profiled with immunoSEQ multiplex PCR; TCRdb holds only in-frame clones, not every one. From that table come the V and J calls and clone size; the DNA was used to work out D and trimming. The sample shows about 110,000 clones, just over 65% of them seen only once. Donors, healthy HIV-negative adults, lacked recent acute infections or vaccinations. The donor cohort consisted entirely of Caucasian adults residing in Nashville, Tennessee. Whole-study results and caveats: Of the naive CD4 clonotypes, around 4.8% were shared across four donors.

Material for sequencing was memory CD8+ T cells sorted from blood. Subset denoted: CD45RO+ cells pooled with CCR7-negative TemRA cells. The receptor's source is a woman under 40 in good health.

CDR3: CASSEAGQENTGELFF. The CDR3 DNA sequence: TGTGCCAGCAGCGAGGCGGGACAGGAAAACACCGGGGAGCTGTTTTTT. The chain couples TRBV9 to TRBJ2-2; 8 bases match TRBD1. The germline V gene encodes CDR1 SGDLS and CDR2 YYNGEE. The CDR3 loop spans 16 amino acids. The V segment lost 3 bases and the J segment 2 bases; nucleotides outside the gene matches: 6.